This is a list of T cell receptor beta chains from one sample in a study of early T cells in non-severe SARS-CoV-2 infection. TCRdb passed the 5' RACE reads through MiXCR, listing each CDR3 protein once. In the table there are about 46,000 distinct CDR3 sequences, roughly 5.4% of which are singletons. Specimen: whole blood, collected at baseline. Source of these receptors: an adult who was a healthcare worker with PCR-confirmed SARS-CoV-2 infection or an uninfected control (not recorded which). CDR3s include the opening cysteine and the closing phenylalanine or tryptophan. A D gene is named only where the DNA matches it firmly. A row's size may be missing; if present it is once, few, many or a size class.

d_call j_call clone_size v_call cdr3_nt cdr3_aa
TRBD1 TRBJ1-1 NA TRBV7-6 TGTGCCAGCAGCCCGGGACAGTTGAACACTGAAGCTTTCTTT CASSPGQLNTEAFF
NA TRBJ2-2 few TRBV14 TGTGCCAGCAGCCAAGATAGGGGCACCGGGGAGCTGTTTTTT CASSQDRGTGELFF
NA TRBJ2-1 many TRBV29-1 TGCAGCTCCCGGACAAGCAATGAGCAGTTCTTC CSSRTSNEQFF
NA TRBJ2-5 NA TRBV19 TGTGCCAGTAGTATAGTGGGGGGACAAGAGACCCAGTACTTC CASSIVGGQETQYF
NA TRBJ2-1 NA TRBV7-9 TGTGCCAGCAGCGCATACCAGGGAAGGGTCAACAATGAGCAGTTCTTC CASSAYQGRVNNEQFF
NA TRBJ2-5 many TRBV5-8 TGTGCCAGCAGCTTGGCCCTGGACTCCGAACGGGAGACCCAGTACTTC CASSLALDSERETQYF
NA TRBJ1-2 many TRBV3-1 TGTGCCAGCAGCCAAGCAGGGTATGGCTACACCTTC CASSQAGYGYTF
NA TRBJ1-2 NA TRBV7-2 TGTGCCAGCAGCTTAGGGGCCCTCGCGGGGGGCAGTGGCTACACCTTC CASSLGALAGGSGYTF
TRBD2 TRBJ2-5 NA TRBV5-4 TGTGCCAGCAGCCCCGGACTAGCGGGAGGACACCAAGAGACCCAGTACTTC CASSPGLAGGHQETQYF
NA TRBJ1-5 many TRBV18 TGTGCCAGCTCACCATCGGACACCAATCAGCCCCAGCATTTT CASSPSDTNQPQHF
NA TRBJ2-2 many TRBV12-3/TRBV12-4 TGTGCCAGCAGTTTACTGAACACCGGGGAGCTGTTTTTT CASSLLNTGELFF
NA TRBJ1-2 few TRBV4-1 TGCGCCAGCAGCCAAGATGAGGGCCGCTCCTACTATAACTATGGCTACACCTTC CASSQDEGRSYYNYGYTF
TRBD2 TRBJ2-7 many TRBV4-1 TGCGCCAGCAGCCCGGGACTAGCGGGAGAGGGGTCCTACGAGCAGTACTTC CASSPGLAGEGSYEQYF
NA TRBJ2-7 few TRBV24-1 TGTGCCACCAGTGATCACCAGGGGAGGATCTACGAGCAGTACTTC CATSDHQGRIYEQYF
NA TRBJ1-1 many TRBV4-2 TGTGCCAGCAGCCAAGAGGGCTGGTACGAAGCTTTCTTT CASSQEGWYEAFF
NA TRBJ1-1 many TRBV29-1 TGCAGCGTTGTTCTAGGGTTGCACACTGAAGCTTTCTTT CSVVLGLHTEAFF
NA TRBJ2-6 many TRBV5-5 TGTGCCAGCAGCTTTGATTGGTTGGGGGCCAACGTCCTGACTTTC CASSFDWLGANVLTF
TRBD1 TRBJ2-5 NA TRBV2 TGTGCCAGCAGTGCGGTGTTGGGACAGACGGACTCCGATGGAGAGACCCAGTACTTC CASSAVLGQTDSDGETQYF
TRBD1 TRBJ1-1 NA TRBV25-1 TGTGCCAGCAGTGACAAGACAGGGCATGAAGCTTTCTTT CASSDKTGHEAFF
NA TRBJ2-7 few TRBV28 TGTGCCAGCAGTTTAGGTCAGGGAGGTTGGTACGAGCAGTACTTC CASSLGQGGWYEQYF
NA TRBJ2-7 many TRBV25-1 TGTGCCAGCATGGATACAGGGCTGTCCTACGAGCAGTACTTC CASMDTGLSYEQYF
NA TRBJ1-3 many TRBV3-1 TGTGCCAGCAGCCAAGCTCTACAGGCCTCTGGAAACACCATATATTTT CASSQALQASGNTIYF
NA TRBJ2-3 many TRBV4-1 TGCGCCAGCAGCCAAGTTGTCCCAGATACGCAGTATTTT CASSQVVPDTQYF
NA TRBJ1-2 many TRBV6-6 TGTGCCAGCAGTCCGACGGACAGACCTGATGGCTACACCTTC CASSPTDRPDGYTF
TRBD2 TRBJ2-5 NA TRBV12-3/TRBV12-4 TGTGCCAGCAGTTCGTTGGGACTAGTGGGAGAGACCCAGTACTTC CASSSLGLVGETQYF
NA TRBJ2-1 many TRBV10-1 TGCGCCAGCAGTGACCGATCCTACAATGAGCAGTTCTTC CASSDRSYNEQFF
NA TRBJ1-4 many TRBV6-1 TGTGCCAGCAGTGGCCCGAGGACAACTAATGAAAAACTGTTTTTT CASSGPRTTNEKLFF
NA TRBJ1-6 NA TRBV20-1 TGCAGTGCTATGGGGTACGGACGAGGGTCTAGCCGCCCCGTAAGATATAATTCACCCCTCCACTTT CSAMGYGRGSSRPVRYNSPLHF
TRBD2 TRBJ2-3 NA TRBV9 TGTGCCAGCAGCCCCCCAGCTAGGGCTAGCGGGAATACAGATACGCAGTATTTT CASSPPARASGNTDTQYF
TRBD2 TRBJ2-7 many TRBV20-1 TGCAGTGCTTTCCTCAGCGGGAGTCCCTACGAGCAGTACTTC CSAFLSGSPYEQYF
TRBD1 TRBJ2-1 many TRBV4-1 TGCGCCAGCAGCACTAACCGGGGACAGGTAGTCGATGAGCAGTTCTTC CASSTNRGQVVDEQFF
TRBD1 TRBJ2-5 many TRBV20-1 TGCAGTGCCCCTACAGGGGTTGCAGAGACCCAGTACTTC CSAPTGVAETQYF
TRBD2 TRBJ2-5 many TRBV30 TGTGCCTGGAGCGGACTAGCGAATTCGGAGACCCAGTACTTC CAWSGLANSETQYF
TRBD1 TRBJ1-1 NA TRBV29-1 TGCAGCAGCGACCAGGGGGGTGGAACTGAAGCTTTCTTT CSSDQGGGTEAFF
NA TRBJ2-7 few TRBV5-5 TGTGCCAGCAGCTTGGGACCCCGCGTCGACTCCTACGAGCAGTACTTC CASSLGPRVDSYEQYF
NA TRBJ2-2 many TRBV25-1 TGTGCCAGCGAACGGGGAAGGGAGAACACCGGGGAGCTGTTTTTT CASERGRENTGELFF
TRBD1 TRBJ2-1 many TRBV27 TGTGCCAGCAGACGGACAGGGGAGCACAATGAGCAGTTCTTC CASRRTGEHNEQFF
TRBD1 TRBJ2-3 NA TRBV10-3 TGTGCCATCCGACCGGGACAGGGGGCCGGAGATACGCAGTATTTT CAIRPGQGAGDTQYF
NA TRBJ1-5 many TRBV20-1 TGCAGTGCTAGATCCGTGGGCCAGCCCCAGCATTTT CSARSVGQPQHF
TRBD2 TRBJ2-3 many TRBV7-9 TGTGCCAGCAGTTCTAGCGGGAGAAGCACAGATACGCAGTATTTT CASSSSGRSTDTQYF
NA TRBJ1-4 many TRBV5-1 TGCGCCAGCAGTCGGGACGTCTCAACTAATGAAAAACTGTTTTTT CASSRDVSTNEKLFF
NA TRBJ2-2 few TRBV9 TGTGCCAGCAGCGTTGGGGGAGATGGCACCGGGGAGCTGTTTTTT CASSVGGDGTGELFF
TRBD1 TRBJ2-2 medium-sized TRBV20-1 TGCAGTGCTAGAGATCCCCTGACAGGGGACACCGGGGAGCTGTTTTTT CSARDPLTGDTGELFF
NA TRBJ1-2 few TRBV3-1 TGTGCCAGCAGCCAAGATGGAGGGGGACGTGGCTACACCTTC CASSQDGGGRGYTF
TRBD2 TRBJ2-7 many TRBV29-1 TGCAGCGTTGAAGCCCCTGGACTAGCGGGATACGAGCAGTACTTC CSVEAPGLAGYEQYF
TRBD2 TRBJ2-1 many TRBV9 TGTGCCAGCAGCCCGGGGGGGAGGGCCGACAATGAGCAGTTCTTC CASSPGGRADNEQFF
NA TRBJ2-7 few TRBV18 TGTGCCAGCTCACCACCCCCCGACGGGTCCTACGAGCAGTACTTC CASSPPPDGSYEQYF
TRBD2 TRBJ2-3 many TRBV4-2 TGTGCCAGCACCCTGGGACTAGCGGGCGAAGATACGCAGTATTTT CASTLGLAGEDTQYF
NA TRBJ1-1 few TRBV4-1 TGCGCCAGCAGCGAGAGGTCCGGGAACACTGAAGCTTTCTTT CASSERSGNTEAFF
NA TRBJ1-1 many TRBV10-1 TGCGCCAGCAGTGATGGGCAGGGGATTTCGAACACTGAAGCTTTCTTT CASSDGQGISNTEAFF
NA TRBJ2-5 many TRBV29-1 TGCAGCGTTAACCAGGGGCGAGAGACCCAGTACTTC CSVNQGRETQYF
NA TRBJ2-1 few TRBV12-3/TRBV12-4 TGTGCCAGCAGTTTAAATCGCAATGAGCAGTTCTTC CASSLNRNEQFF
NA TRBJ2-2 many TRBV6-6 TGTGCCAGCAGCCCAGAGGGGGCGAACACCGGGGAGCTGTTTTTT CASSPEGANTGELFF
NA TRBJ2-7 few TRBV6-1 TGTGCCAGCAGTGAAGCGGCCGGGAGACGGTACGAGCAGTACTTC CASSEAAGRRYEQYF